This TCR beta chain was captured by sequencing in a study of regulatory T cells in long-lasting Graves disease. Broader study findings: There were preferences for TRBV28, TRBJ1-2 and TRBJ2-5 in persistent disease.

The germline V and J ends were trimmed by 6 bases and 8 bases, with 22 bases remaining between them. Germline V gene data show CDR1 as MDHEN and CDR2 as SYDVKM. The CDR3 is made up of 15 amino acids. Researchers made TCR beta libraries by using iRepertoire HTBI primers and running Arm-PCR on CDR3 regions. One entry per CDR3 protein, called by TCRdb with MiXCR from the multiplex PCR reads. The sample yields 300,000 to 500,000 distinct CDR3 sequences, roughly 20% seen once. Time point given: persistent/refractory GD, antithyroid drugs over 5 years with positive TRAb. RNA from PBMCs was the source of the TCR library. This clonotype was seen at least ten times. The antigen is unknown.

The receptor was isolated from a female donor with Graves disease. Sequenced here: peripheral blood mononuclear cells (PBMCs), sampled when the disease was refractory, from a patient treated with antithyroid drugs. The chain couples TRBV28 to TRBJ1-2; tentatively, D is TRBD1 (6 bases). The CDR3 loop reads CASSPRTGTQWGYTF. The CDR3 bases are TGTGCCAGCAGCCCACGAACAGGGACCCAGTGGGGCTACACCTTC.